The rows below give T cell receptor beta chains drawn from one sample of a study of shared T cell receptors in the human thymus. Using immunoSEQ multiplex PCR, the repertoire was profiled, and TCRdb retains in-frame clones only, with some absent. The sample holds about 540,000 clones; 75% to 80% are singletons and the top ten take approximately 0.013%. The sample also formed part of further work on human thymus T cells.

The sequencing input was thymocytes. Receptors were obtained from a boy younger than two with a congenital heart defect. The CDR3 runs from the conserved cysteine through the conserved F or W. Fields, in order: J gene, D gene, clone size, V gene, CDR3 DNA, CDR3 protein. A D gene is named only where the DNA matches it firmly. Only part of the rows carry a size: once, few, many, or a class if the clone is expanded.

J gene: TRBJ2-3
D gene: TRBD2
clone size: once
V gene: TRBV7-9
CDR3 DNA: TGTGCCAGCAGCGTGGAAGCGGGAGGGCGGGATACGCAGTATTTT
CDR3 protein: CASSVEAGGRDTQYF

J gene: TRBJ2-7
D gene: .
clone size: .
V gene: TRBV11-3
CDR3 DNA: TGTGCCAGCAGCCACCCCCCAGAGGGAGGAGGGTACGAGCAGTACTTC
CDR3 protein: CASSHPPEGGGYEQYF

J gene: TRBJ2-1
D gene: .
clone size: few
V gene: TRBV5-4
CDR3 DNA: TGTGCCAGCAGCTTGCCAGGGCTAGTAGTCGATGAGCAGTTCTTC
CDR3 protein: CASSLPGLVVDEQFF

J gene: TRBJ1-5
D gene: TRBD1
clone size: once
V gene: TRBV18
CDR3 DNA: TGTGCCAGCTCATCCGGACAGGGTGATCAGCCCCAGCATTTT
CDR3 protein: CASSSGQGDQPQHF

J gene: TRBJ1-5
D gene: TRBD1
clone size: .
V gene: TRBV4-1
CDR3 DNA: TGCGCCAGCAGCCAAGAAGGAAGACAGGGGGCGACTTGCGATCAGCCCCAGCATTTT
CDR3 protein: CASSQEGRQGATCDQPQHF

J gene: TRBJ2-7
D gene: TRBD1
clone size: .
V gene: TRBV7-6
CDR3 DNA: TGTGCCAGCAGCCCGACAGGGGACTACGAGCAGTACTTC
CDR3 protein: CASSPTGDYEQYF

J gene: TRBJ2-3
D gene: .
clone size: once
V gene: TRBV6-5
CDR3 DNA: TGTGCCAGCAGTTACGTCGGGGCAGATACGCAGTATTTT
CDR3 protein: CASSYVGADTQYF

J gene: TRBJ1-2
D gene: .
clone size: .
V gene: TRBV10-1
CDR3 DNA: TGCGCCAGCAGCGGCGGAGGGGCAGGGAGCTATGGCTACACCTTC
CDR3 protein: CASSGGGAGSYGYTF

J gene: TRBJ1-1
D gene: .
clone size: .
V gene: TRBV12-5
CDR3 DNA: TGTGCTAGTGTCCCGGGGAACACTGAAGCTTTCTTT
CDR3 protein: CASVPGNTEAFF

J gene: TRBJ2-1
D gene: TRBD2
clone size: .
V gene: TRBV11-2
CDR3 DNA: TGTGCCAGCAGCTTAGGCCCCGGCGGGAGCTCCTACAATGAGCAGTTCTTC
CDR3 protein: CASSLGPGGSSYNEQFF

J gene: TRBJ1-1
D gene: .
clone size: once
V gene: TRBV19
CDR3 DNA: TGTGCCAGTAACAATCCCCCCACGGCAGCCACCCTCGGGACTGAAGCTTTCTTT
CDR3 protein: CASNNPPTAATLGTEAFF

J gene: TRBJ2-5
D gene: TRBD2
clone size: .
V gene: TRBV18
CDR3 DNA: TGTGCCAGCTCAATGGAAGCGGGGAACCAAGAGACCCAGTACTTC
CDR3 protein: CASSMEAGNQETQYF

J gene: TRBJ1-2
D gene: .
clone size: few
V gene: TRBV4-3
CDR3 DNA: TGCGCCAGCGCCGAGGGGAGGTCAGGCTATGGCTACACCTTC
CDR3 protein: CASAEGRSGYGYTF

J gene: TRBJ2-7
D gene: .
clone size: .
V gene: TRBV10-3
CDR3 DNA: TGTGCCATCAGTGAGTTGTGGGAGAGGCCCGACGAGCAGTACTTC
CDR3 protein: CAISELWERPDEQYF

J gene: TRBJ2-1
D gene: .
clone size: .
V gene: TRBV5-6
CDR3 DNA: TGTGCCAGCAGCTACAGAAGGGACTCAGAGAATGAGCAGTTCTTC
CDR3 protein: CASSYRRDSENEQFF

J gene: TRBJ1-2
D gene: TRBD1
clone size: .
V gene: TRBV7-9
CDR3 DNA: TGTGCCAGCAGCTTAGAAAGGGGCGACAGGGGGCCGAATGGCTACACCTTC
CDR3 protein: CASSLERGDRGPNGYTF

J gene: TRBJ1-1
D gene: .
clone size: .
V gene: TRBV4-3
CDR3 DNA: TGCGCCAGCAGCCAAGCTAACAGCCATTTGAACACTGAAGCTTTCTTT
CDR3 protein: CASSQANSHLNTEAFF

J gene: TRBJ2-7
D gene: TRBD1
clone size: .
V gene: TRBV27
CDR3 DNA: TGTGCCAGCAGTCCGGGACAGCTCTACGAGCAGTACTTC
CDR3 protein: CASSPGQLYEQYF

J gene: TRBJ1-5
D gene: .
clone size: .
V gene: TRBV5-8
CDR3 DNA: TGTGCCAGCAGCTTAAGTAGGCAGAACCTTATCGGGTGCAATCAGCCCCAGCATTTT
CDR3 protein: CASSLSRQNLIGCNQPQHF

J gene: TRBJ1-5
D gene: .
clone size: .
V gene: TRBV28
CDR3 DNA: TGTGCCAGCAGTTTATGGAGGATCCCTCGGCCCCAGCATTTT
CDR3 protein: CASSLWRIPRPQHF

J gene: TRBJ2-2
D gene: .
clone size: .
V gene: TRBV25-1
CDR3 DNA: TGTGCCAGCAGCGTCGGCGGGGAGCTGTTTTTT
CDR3 protein: CASSVGGELFF

J gene: TRBJ2-7
D gene: TRBD2
clone size: few
V gene: TRBV5-1
CDR3 DNA: TGCGCCAGCAGCCCCGAGACTAGCGGGAGGGCCTACGAGCAGTACTTC
CDR3 protein: CASSPETSGRAYEQYF

J gene: TRBJ2-7
D gene: TRBD2
clone size: .
V gene: TRBV7-2
CDR3 DNA: TGTGCCAGCAGCTGGAGGGGACTAGCGGAGTCGTGCGTCCACGAGCAGTACTTC
CDR3 protein: CASSWRGLAESCVHEQYF

J gene: TRBJ2-5
D gene: .
clone size: few
V gene: TRBV11-2
CDR3 DNA: TGTGCCAGCAGCCCTCAGGGCCGGGAGACCCAGTACTTC
CDR3 protein: CASSPQGRETQYF

J gene: TRBJ2-7
D gene: TRBD2
clone size: .
V gene: TRBV7-9
CDR3 DNA: TGTGCCAGCAGCTCCCGACTAGCGGGAGTGGGCGAGCAGTACTTC
CDR3 protein: CASSSRLAGVGEQYF

J gene: TRBJ2-1
D gene: .
clone size: .
V gene: TRBV18
CDR3 DNA: TGTGCCAGCTCGCACGCTAGCCTAGTCTCCTACAATGAGCAGTTCTTC
CDR3 protein: CASSHASLVSYNEQFF

J gene: TRBJ1-2
D gene: .
clone size: once
V gene: TRBV7-9
CDR3 DNA: TGTGCCAGCAGCTTAGCGGGAGGGGGGGGGCGCCCCCCCTATGGCTACACCTTC
CDR3 protein: CASSLAGGGGRPPYGYTF

J gene: TRBJ2-7
D gene: .
clone size: .
V gene: TRBV4-3
CDR3 DNA: TGCGCCAGCAGCCACTCGGGACAAGGCCCTTCCTACGAGCAGTACTTC
CDR3 protein: CASSHSGQGPSYEQYF

J gene: TRBJ2-2
D gene: .
clone size: few
V gene: TRBV6-5
CDR3 DNA: TGTGCCAGCAGTTACGGGCGCGGGGAGCTGTTTTTT
CDR3 protein: CASSYGRGELFF

J gene: TRBJ1-2
D gene: TRBD1
clone size: .
V gene: TRBV28
CDR3 DNA: TGTGCCAGCAGTGTCTCGGGACAGTACCGCGGCAACTATGGCTACACCTTC
CDR3 protein: CASSVSGQYRGNYGYTF

J gene: TRBJ2-7
D gene: TRBD2
clone size: once
V gene: TRBV27
CDR3 DNA: TGTGCCAGCAGTTTATTGGGTGGGAGGGATACCTACGAGCAGTACTTC
CDR3 protein: CASSLLGGRDTYEQYF

J gene: TRBJ2-2
D gene: .
clone size: .
V gene: TRBV27
CDR3 DNA: TGTGCCAGCAGTTTAGAGGGAACCGGGGAGCTGTTTTTT
CDR3 protein: CASSLEGTGELFF

J gene: TRBJ1-2
D gene: TRBD1
clone size: .
V gene: TRBV5-1
CDR3 DNA: TGCGCCAGCAGCTTGGCAGCAGGGGGCGAGGATTTCCATGGCTACACCTTC
CDR3 protein: CASSLAAGGEDFHGYTF

J gene: TRBJ2-1
D gene: .
clone size: .
V gene: TRBV30
CDR3 DNA: TGTGCCTCCCAGGGCCGGCGTGGTTTTGCGTTCTTC
CDR3 protein: CASQGRRGFAFF

J gene: TRBJ2-1
D gene: TRBD2
clone size: .
V gene: TRBV6-4
CDR3 DNA: TGTGCCATCACTTCGGGAGGGGGAGGGAATGAGCAGTTCTTC
CDR3 protein: CAITSGGGGNEQFF

J gene: TRBJ2-7
D gene: TRBD1
clone size: once
V gene: TRBV14
CDR3 DNA: TGTGCCAGCAGCCAGAGGACAGGTAAGGGCCTCTACGAGCAGTACTTC
CDR3 protein: CASSQRTGKGLYEQYF

J gene: TRBJ2-3
D gene: TRBD1
clone size: .
V gene: TRBV7-2
CDR3 DNA: TGTGCCAGCAGCTTGGGCGGGGGGACAGGGGATTTCACAGATACGCAGTATTTT
CDR3 protein: CASSLGGGTGDFTDTQYF

J gene: TRBJ2-7
D gene: TRBD2
clone size: .
V gene: TRBV10-1
CDR3 DNA: TGCGCCAGCAGGGGCGGGAGGGCCTTCGAGCAGTACTTC
CDR3 protein: CASRGGRAFEQYF

J gene: TRBJ1-1
D gene: TRBD1
clone size: .
V gene: TRBV7-8
CDR3 DNA: TGTGCCAGCAGCTTAGCCTGGGACAGGGGTACTGAAGCTTTCTTT
CDR3 protein: CASSLAWDRGTEAFF

J gene: TRBJ2-5
D gene: TRBD2
clone size: .
V gene: TRBV11-2
CDR3 DNA: TGTGCCAGCAGCCGACGACTAGCGGGAGGGGAGACCCAGTACTTC
CDR3 protein: CASSRRLAGGETQYF

J gene: TRBJ2-1
D gene: TRBD2
clone size: .
V gene: TRBV4-2
CDR3 DNA: TGTGCCAGCAGCCAAGATCGTCTAGCGGGCTCCTACAATGAGCAGTTCTTC
CDR3 protein: CASSQDRLAGSYNEQFF

J gene: TRBJ2-6
D gene: TRBD1
clone size: .
V gene: TRBV27
CDR3 DNA: TGTGCTTGCGGGACAGGGGTTCTCTCTGGGGCCAACGTCCTGACTTTC
CDR3 protein: CACGTGVLSGANVLTF

J gene: TRBJ2-5
D gene: .
clone size: .
V gene: TRBV19
CDR3 DNA: TGTGCCAGTAGTATCGGGTTGGGGGGGGGCTCCGGGGAGACCCAGTACTTC
CDR3 protein: CASSIGLGGGSGETQYF

J gene: TRBJ2-7
D gene: .
clone size: .
V gene: TRBV5-1
CDR3 DNA: TGCGCCAGCAGCTTGATCGGCAGGGTTTACGAGCAGTACTTC
CDR3 protein: CASSLIGRVYEQYF

J gene: TRBJ2-3
D gene: TRBD2
clone size: .
V gene: TRBV18
CDR3 DNA: TGTGCCAGCTCACCGACTAGCGGGACTTTCACAGATACGCAGTATTTT
CDR3 protein: CASSPTSGTFTDTQYF

J gene: TRBJ2-6
D gene: .
clone size: few
V gene: TRBV4-3
CDR3 DNA: TGCGCCAGCAGCCAAGATGGAAGACAGCTTTTCGGTGGGGCCAACGTCCTGACTTTC
CDR3 protein: CASSQDGRQLFGGANVLTF

J gene: TRBJ1-3
D gene: .
clone size: .
V gene: TRBV4-3
CDR3 DNA: TGCGCCAGCAGCCGCTCCGGACTGCTCTCTGGAAACACCATATATTTT
CDR3 protein: CASSRSGLLSGNTIYF

J gene: TRBJ2-7
D gene: TRBD1
clone size: once
V gene: TRBV7-8
CDR3 DNA: TGTGCCAGCAGCCCCGGACAGGGGGAGATCCACGAGCAGTACTTC
CDR3 protein: CASSPGQGEIHEQYF

J gene: TRBJ2-1
D gene: TRBD2
clone size: .
V gene: TRBV9
CDR3 DNA: TGTGCCAGCAGCGCTAGCGGGGGGACCAATGAGCAGTTCTTC
CDR3 protein: CASSASGGTNEQFF

J gene: TRBJ1-4
D gene: .
clone size: .
V gene: TRBV6-5
CDR3 DNA: TGTGCCAGCATGGAGGGGCGCTCAACTAATGAAAAACTGTTTTTT
CDR3 protein: CASMEGRSTNEKLFF

J gene: TRBJ1-3
D gene: TRBD1
clone size: .
V gene: TRBV6-6
CDR3 DNA: TGTGCCAGCATGGGACAGGACACACCCTCTGGAAACACCATATATTTT
CDR3 protein: CASMGQDTPSGNTIYF

J gene: TRBJ1-2
D gene: .
clone size: .
V gene: TRBV2
CDR3 DNA: TGTGCCGGAAACAGGGACGGAGCTAACTATGGCTACACCTTC
CDR3 protein: CAGNRDGANYGYTF

J gene: TRBJ2-1
D gene: .
clone size: .
V gene: TRBV27
CDR3 DNA: TGTGCCAGCAGCCGCCCGGGTGGGACATTTTACAATGAGCAGTTCTTC
CDR3 protein: CASSRPGGTFYNEQFF

J gene: TRBJ1-2
D gene: .
clone size: .
V gene: TRBV5-1
CDR3 DNA: TGCGCCAGCAGCTTGGGGCCATCCGATGGCTACACCTTC
CDR3 protein: CASSLGPSDGYTF

J gene: TRBJ2-1
D gene: TRBD2
clone size: .
V gene: TRBV4-2
CDR3 DNA: TGTGCCAGCAGCCAAGGGCGGGGGGACCCTTACAATGAGCAGTTCTTC
CDR3 protein: CASSQGRGDPYNEQFF

J gene: TRBJ1-2
D gene: .
clone size: .
V gene: TRBV4-2
CDR3 DNA: TGTGCCAGCAGCCAAGATGGGGACATATCCGGCTACACCTTC
CDR3 protein: CASSQDGDISGYTF

J gene: TRBJ2-7
D gene: TRBD2
clone size: .
V gene: TRBV30
CDR3 DNA: TGTGCCTGGGGGACTAGCGGGAGTCCCGAGCAGTACTTC
CDR3 protein: CAWGTSGSPEQYF